This T cell receptor beta chain is from a study of molecular identifiers for immune sequencing clone quantification. Study context: Four portions were sequenced after RNA from approximately 22,000 or 94,000 naive CD8 cells was split five ways in replicates. Overall study results and limits: Under 1% of molecules in naive cells, but over 98% of effector molecules, belonged to clones above 20 RNA copies. Reportedly, one cell's Jurkat TCR RNA was detected within 1,100,000 naive CD8 cells. Sizes of clones that are highly expanded could be underestimated (if identical TCR molecules share a barcode).

Germline lookup yields CDR1 SEHNR and CDR2 FQNEAQ (reference sequence). J lost 10 bases, V lost 7 bases, and 11 bases had no gene match. CDR3 length: 14 amino acids. This clonotype was observed many times. The target antigen is unknown. TCRdb passed the PCR reads through MiXCR, listing each CDR3 protein once. The table records over 600,000 distinct CDR3 sequences, approximately 20% of them present only once. Source material: naive CD8+ T cells from blood, with Jurkat cell RNA spiked in. Noted subset: FACS-sorted CD8+CD4-CCR7+CD45RA+ naive T cells. This TCR came from a human donor in good health. Some libraries in this study had Jurkat cell RNA spiked in. V and J are TRBV7-9 and TRBJ2-7; 12 nucleotides align to TRBD2. The CDR3 sequence: CASKGSGLAGNQYF. In DNA, the CDR3 is TGTGCCAGCAAAGGTTCTGGACTAGCGGGGAATCAGTACTTC.